What follows describes a single T cell receptor (beta chain). Its specificity is unknown. A much more abundant neighbour one base away suggests this may be a read error. The data belong to a study of response to subunit inactivated influenza vaccine. Findings and caveats of the study: The authors offered the suggestion that each seasonal influenza vaccination recruits few new T cells.

TCRdb processed the RT-PCR reads anew with MiXCR; each CDR3 protein has one entry. The table shows about 700,000 distinct CDR3 sequences, with about 15% occurring only once. The germline V gene has CDR1 ENHRY and CDR2 SYGVKD. This CDR3 comprises 16 residues. This chain connects TRBV10-3 to TRBJ2-5; no reliable D call. The sequencing here drew on PBMCs from blood, taken about 14 days before vaccination. The TCR sequence derives from a man aged 45-65 years who received an inactivated influenza vaccine. The CDR3 bases are TGTGCCATCAGTGAATGGATGGAGAGCAAAAAAGATACCCAGTACTTC. Its protein is CAISEWMESKKDTQYF.